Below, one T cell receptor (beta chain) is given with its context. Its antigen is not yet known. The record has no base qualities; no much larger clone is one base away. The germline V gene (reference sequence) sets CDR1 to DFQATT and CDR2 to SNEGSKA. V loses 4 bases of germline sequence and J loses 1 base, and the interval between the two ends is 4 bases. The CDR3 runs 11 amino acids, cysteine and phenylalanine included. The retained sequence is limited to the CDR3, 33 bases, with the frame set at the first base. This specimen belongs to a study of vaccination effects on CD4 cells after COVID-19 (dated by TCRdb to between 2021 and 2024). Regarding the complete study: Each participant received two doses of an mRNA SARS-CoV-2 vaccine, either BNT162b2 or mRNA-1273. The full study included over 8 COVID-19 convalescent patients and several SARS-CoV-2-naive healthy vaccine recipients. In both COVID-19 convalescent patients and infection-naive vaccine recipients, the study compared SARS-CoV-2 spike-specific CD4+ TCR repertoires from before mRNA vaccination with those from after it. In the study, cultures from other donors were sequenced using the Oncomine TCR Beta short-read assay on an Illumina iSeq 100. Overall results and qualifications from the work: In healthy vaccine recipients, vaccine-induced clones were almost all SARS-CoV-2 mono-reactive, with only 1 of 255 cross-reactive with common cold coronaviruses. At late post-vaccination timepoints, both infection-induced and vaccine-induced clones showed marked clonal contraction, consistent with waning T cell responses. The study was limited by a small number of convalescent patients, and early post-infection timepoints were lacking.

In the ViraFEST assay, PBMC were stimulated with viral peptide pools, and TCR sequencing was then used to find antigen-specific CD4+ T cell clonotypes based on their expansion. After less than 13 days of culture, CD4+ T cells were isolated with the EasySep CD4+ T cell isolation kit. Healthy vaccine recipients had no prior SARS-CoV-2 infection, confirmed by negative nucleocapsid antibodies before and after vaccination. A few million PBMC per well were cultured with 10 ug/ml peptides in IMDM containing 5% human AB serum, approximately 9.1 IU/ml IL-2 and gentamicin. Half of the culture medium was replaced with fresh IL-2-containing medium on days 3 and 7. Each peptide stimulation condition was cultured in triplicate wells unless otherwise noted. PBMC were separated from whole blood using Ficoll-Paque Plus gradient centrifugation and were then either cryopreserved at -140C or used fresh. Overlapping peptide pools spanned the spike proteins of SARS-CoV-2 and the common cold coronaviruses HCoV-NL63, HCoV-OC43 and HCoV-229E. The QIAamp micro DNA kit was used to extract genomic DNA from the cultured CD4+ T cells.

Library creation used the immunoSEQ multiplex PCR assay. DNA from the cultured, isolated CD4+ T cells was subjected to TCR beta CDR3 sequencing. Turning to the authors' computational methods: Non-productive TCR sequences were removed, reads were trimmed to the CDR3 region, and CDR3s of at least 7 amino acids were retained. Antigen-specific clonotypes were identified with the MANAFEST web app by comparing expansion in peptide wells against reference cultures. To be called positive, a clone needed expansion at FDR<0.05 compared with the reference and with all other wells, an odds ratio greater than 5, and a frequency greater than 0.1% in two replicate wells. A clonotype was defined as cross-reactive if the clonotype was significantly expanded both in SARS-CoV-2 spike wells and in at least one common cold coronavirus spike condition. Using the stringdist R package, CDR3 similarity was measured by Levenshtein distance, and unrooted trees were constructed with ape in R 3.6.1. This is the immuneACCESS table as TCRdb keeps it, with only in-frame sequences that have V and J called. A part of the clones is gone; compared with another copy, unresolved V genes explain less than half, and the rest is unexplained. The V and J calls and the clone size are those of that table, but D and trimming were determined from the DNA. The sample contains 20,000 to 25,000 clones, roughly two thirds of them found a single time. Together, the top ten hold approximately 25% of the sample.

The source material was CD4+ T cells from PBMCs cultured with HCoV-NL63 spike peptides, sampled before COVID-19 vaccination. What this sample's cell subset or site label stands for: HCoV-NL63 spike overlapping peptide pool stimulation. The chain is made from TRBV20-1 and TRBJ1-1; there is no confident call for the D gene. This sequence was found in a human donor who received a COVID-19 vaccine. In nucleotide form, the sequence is TGCAGTGCTATCCGGAACACTGAAGCTTTCTTT. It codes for CSAIRNTEAFF.